What follows describes a single T cell receptor beta chain. Its specific antigen is unknown. Nothing much larger sits one base from this clone, and base qualities are not available. Collaborating institutions collected whole blood in K2EDTA tubes following their own protocols. For TCRbeta analysis, collaborator samples were shipped as frozen whole blood, as isolated PBMCs, or as DNA extracted from either sample type. These data come from a study of blood T cell repertoires in COVID-19 (dated by TCRdb to about 2020). For context, the study as a whole: Samples from collaborators originated in the United States, Italy and Spain and spanned both the acute and convalescent phases of COVID-19. The repertoires were released in a freely available public database intended as a resource for research on the immune response to SARS-CoV-2. HLA class I and class II types, where available, came from metadata supplied by the sample provider rather than from assay-based typing. A de-identified subject ID, COVID-19 status, age in years and sex were almost always included in the sample metadata. The samples were drawn from the first 160 participants of the ongoing ImmuneRACE study and from 1,254 subjects provided by 6 global collaborators. The dataset comprised deeply sampled blood TCRbeta repertoires from subjects exposed to, actively infected with, or recovered from COVID-19. The prospective study material was composed of cDNA or gDNA derived from T cells, B-cell-depleted T cells, or PBMCs. The paper as a whole reports these results and caveats: The quantity of clinical and demographic metadata differed by source and by participant and was supplied without curation.

The CDR3 spans 12 residues, from the cysteine through the phenylalanine. Of the read, only the CDR3 DNA is kept; its 36 bases are in frame from base 1. From V the trimming removes 3 bases and from J it removes 8 bases, while the gene matches leave 3 bases of the junction unaccounted for. The germline V gene specifies SQVTM as CDR1 and ANQGSEA as CDR2. TCRbeta CDR3 regions were amplified from genomic DNA using the immunoSEQ Assay, a bias-controlled multiplex PCR. Per the source publication's procedure: The number of nucleated cells in each sample was estimated from the amplification of reference gene primers within the assay. To quantify the absolute abundance of each unique TCRbeta CDR3 rearrangement, sequence reads were collapsed and filtered. For each sample, productive Simpson clonality was calculated as the square root of Simpson's diversity index across productive rearrangements. As stored in TCRdb, this immuneACCESS dataset retains in-frame rearrangements with V and J assigned. A fraction of the clones does not appear; measured against another copy, unresolved V genes explain less than half of the discrepancy, and the remainder lacks a known reason. V and J calls and clone size are given by that table; D and trimming were obtained from the DNA. The sample data list about 260,000 clones, and about 88% of these were observed just once. Of the sample, about 3.6% falls within the top ten clones.

The sequence joins TRBV29-1 to TRBJ1-2; TRBD1 matches 10 bases in the middle. Sequencing was performed on peripheral blood. This sequence originates from a man between 18 and 29 years old with active or convalescent COVID-19. The nucleotide sequence reads TGCAGCGTTGAGGGACAGGGGATCGGCTACACCTTC. This is translated as CSVEGQGIGYTF.